This is a list of T cell receptor beta chains from one sample in a study of CD8+CD57+ T cells in acquired aplastic anemia. One entry per CDR3 protein, called by TCRdb with MiXCR from the reads. The data contain around 220,000 distinct CDR3 sequences, around 50% of them singletons. The sequenced material came from sorted CD4+, CD8+, or CD8+CD57+ T cells (not recorded which) from PBMCs. The source of these receptors is a human donor with aplastic anemia. Both conserved end residues are part of each CDR3. D genes are given only for firm matches. The size field is filled for only some rows; it gives once, few, many or a size class.

V: TRBV20-1
D: NA
size: many
J: TRBJ1-6
DNA: TGCAGTGCTAGAGGGCCTCGTAATTCACCCCTCCACTTT
CDR3: CSARGPRNSPLHF

V: TRBV7-8
D: NA
size: many
J: TRBJ2-7
DNA: TGTGCCAGCAGCTTACCCCGCGGGACATTCACCAACGAGCAGTACTTC
CDR3: CASSLPRGTFTNEQYF

V: TRBV20-1
D: NA
size: NA
J: TRBJ2-7
DNA: TGCAGTGCTAGATCCAGGGGAGGCGAGCAGTACTTC
CDR3: CSARSRGGEQYF

V: TRBV19
D: NA
size: NA
J: TRBJ1-5
DNA: TGTGCCACCTCCTATCTCAATCAGCCCCAGCATTTT
CDR3: CATSYLNQPQHF

V: TRBV12-5
D: NA
size: NA
J: TRBJ1-1
DNA: TGTGCTAGTTCATTGGGCAGGCAGAACACTGAAGCTTTCTTT
CDR3: CASSLGRQNTEAFF

V: TRBV7-2
D: NA
size: NA
J: TRBJ2-7
DNA: TGTGCCAGCAGCTTAGTAGGCACTAGCTCCTACGAGCAGTACTTC
CDR3: CASSLVGTSSYEQYF

V: TRBV10-3
D: NA
size: few
J: TRBJ1-1
DNA: TGTGCCATCAGTGATTTTGTGGGGATGAACACTGAAGCTTTCTTT
CDR3: CAISDFVGMNTEAFF

V: TRBV5-1
D: TRBD1
size: NA
J: TRBJ1-2
DNA: TGCGTAACAGGGGGCTTCTATGGCTACACCTTC
CDR3: CVTGGFYGYTF

V: TRBV3-1
D: NA
size: NA
J: TRBJ1-2
DNA: TGTGCCAGCAGCCAGGGGGGGTGGTCCGTCTACACCTTC
CDR3: CASSQGGWSVYTF

V: TRBV20-1
D: TRBD1
size: many
J: TRBJ2-3
DNA: TGCAGTGCTAATGGGTTGACAGGGGTCCCAGATACGCAGTATTTT
CDR3: CSANGLTGVPDTQYF

V: TRBV7-9
D: TRBD1
size: NA
J: TRBJ2-7
DNA: TGTGCCAGCAGCTTCGCAGGGGGCGCCAGGGGGTACGAGCAGTACTTC
CDR3: CASSFAGGARGYEQYF

V: TRBV19
D: NA
size: many
J: TRBJ1-4
DNA: TGTGCCAGTAGTATGGGCTCCCGCAGGGAAAAACTGTTTTTT
CDR3: CASSMGSRREKLFF

V: TRBV2
D: TRBD1
size: NA
J: TRBJ2-2
DNA: TGTGCCAGCTCACCACGACAGGGCACCGGGGAGCTGTTTTTT
CDR3: CASSPRQGTGELFF

V: TRBV7-2
D: TRBD1
size: NA
J: TRBJ2-1
DNA: TGTGCCAGCAGCCGAAGAACAGGGGGCAATGAGCAGTTCTTC
CDR3: CASSRRTGGNEQFF

V: TRBV20-1
D: TRBD2
size: NA
J: TRBJ2-7
DNA: TGCAGTGCTAGTACCCTAGCGGGGGGCGTCGAGCAGTACTTC
CDR3: CSASTLAGGVEQYF

V: TRBV15
D: TRBD2
size: few
J: TRBJ2-1
DNA: TGTGCCACCAGAGCGGGAGGTTCCTACAATGAGCAGTTCTTC
CDR3: CATRAGGSYNEQFF

V: TRBV28
D: NA
size: many
J: TRBJ1-5
DNA: TGTGCCAGCACCGGAGGGGGTAGGGGCAATCAGCCCCAGCATTTT
CDR3: CASTGGGRGNQPQHF

V: TRBV20-1
D: NA
size: NA
J: TRBJ2-7
DNA: TGCAGTGCTAGATACGATGGAGCAGGGAACCTCGGATTAATCTACGAGCAGTACTTC
CDR3: CSARYDGAGNLGLIYEQYF

V: TRBV10-3
D: NA
size: NA
J: TRBJ1-1
DNA: TGTGCCATCAGGAATGGACAGACCACTGAAGCTTTCTTT
CDR3: CAIRNGQTTEAFF

V: TRBV5-1
D: NA
size: many
J: TRBJ1-4
DNA: TGCGCCAGCAGCTTGACCGGGACGGCAACTAATGAAAAACTGTTTTTT
CDR3: CASSLTGTATNEKLFF

V: TRBV27
D: NA
size: few
J: TRBJ1-4
DNA: TGTGCCAGCAGTTCCCGGGGCTTGAATGAAAAACTGTTTTTT
CDR3: CASSSRGLNEKLFF

V: TRBV5-6
D: NA
size: NA
J: TRBJ1-5
DNA: TGTGCCAGCAGCTTGCCAGCTGTTAGCAATCAGCCCCAGCATTTT
CDR3: CASSLPAVSNQPQHF

V: TRBV2
D: NA
size: NA
J: TRBJ2-1
DNA: TGTGCCAGCAGTGCTAGTACGAGACTACGGGAAGATGAGCAGTTCTTC
CDR3: CASSASTRLREDEQFF

V: TRBV25-1
D: TRBD1
size: NA
J: TRBJ2-7
DNA: TGTGCCAGCAGGTCCGGGACAGGGAACTACGAGCAGTACTTC
CDR3: CASRSGTGNYEQYF

V: TRBV4-1
D: TRBD2
size: few
J: TRBJ2-4
DNA: TGCGCCAGCAGCCAAGCGCTCCGGGGGGGACTCGGCAAAAACATTCAGTACTTC
CDR3: CASSQALRGGLGKNIQYF

V: TRBV19
D: TRBD1
size: many
J: TRBJ2-5
DNA: TGTGCCAGTAGTCCCGGACAGGGCGGGGAGACCCAGTACTTC
CDR3: CASSPGQGGETQYF

V: TRBV18
D: NA
size: few
J: TRBJ1-1
DNA: TGTGCCAGCTCACCAAATTACGGCCAGAACACTGAAGCTTTCTTT
CDR3: CASSPNYGQNTEAFF

V: TRBV6-1
D: TRBD2
size: NA
J: TRBJ2-7
DNA: TGTGCCAGCAGCAAGACTAGCGGGGCTCAACACTACGAGCAGTACTTC
CDR3: CASSKTSGAQHYEQYF

V: TRBV12-3/TRBV12-4
D: NA
size: many
J: TRBJ1-6
DNA: TGTGCCAGCAGTCTGACATGGAGTTCACCCCTCCACTTT
CDR3: CASSLTWSSPLHF

V: TRBV20-1
D: TRBD2
size: many
J: TRBJ2-1
DNA: TGCAGTGCTAGAGACCGATGGATGAGCGGGGGGAGCTCCTACAATGAGCAGTTCTTC
CDR3: CSARDRWMSGGSSYNEQFF

V: TRBV29-1
D: NA
size: few
J: TRBJ1-2
DNA: TGCAGCGTTGACGACGGACCTTATGGCTACACCTTC
CDR3: CSVDDGPYGYTF

V: TRBV24-1
D: NA
size: NA
J: TRBJ2-5
DNA: TGTGCCACCAGTGGCGCCAGCGAAGAGACCCAGTACTTC
CDR3: CATSGASEETQYF

V: TRBV3-1
D: NA
size: many
J: TRBJ2-7
DNA: TGTGCCAGCAGCATGCAAGGGGAGCAGTACTTC
CDR3: CASSMQGEQYF

V: TRBV6-1
D: TRBD1
size: NA
J: TRBJ2-7
DNA: TGTGCCAGCAGTTACCAGGGCATCGGGACAGGAAGCTACGAGCAGTACTTC
CDR3: CASSYQGIGTGSYEQYF

V: TRBV25-1
D: NA
size: many
J: TRBJ2-5
DNA: TGTGCCAGCAGTGAGAGCATGGGACTGCAAGAGACCCAGTACTTC
CDR3: CASSESMGLQETQYF

V: TRBV9
D: NA
size: many
J: TRBJ2-7
DNA: TGTGCCAGCAGCGTAGCCGACGAGCAGTACTTC
CDR3: CASSVADEQYF

V: TRBV19
D: NA
size: many
J: TRBJ2-6
DNA: TGTGCCAGTAGTATCCCCAACACTGGGGCCAACGTCCTGACTTTC
CDR3: CASSIPNTGANVLTF

V: TRBV10-3
D: NA
size: NA
J: TRBJ2-1
DNA: TGTGCCATCAGTCCCCCCTTGGGGAATGAGCAGTTCTTC
CDR3: CAISPPLGNEQFF

V: TRBV11-2
D: NA
size: NA
J: TRBJ2-1
DNA: TGTGCCAGCAGCTTAATGGTACTCTCCCATGAGCAGTTCTTC
CDR3: CASSLMVLSHEQFF

V: TRBV12-3/TRBV12-4
D: NA
size: many
J: TRBJ1-2
DNA: TGTGCCAGCAGCGGCGGACACCCGGACTATGGCTACACCTTC
CDR3: CASSGGHPDYGYTF

V: TRBV20-1
D: TRBD2
size: many
J: TRBJ2-1
DNA: TGCAGTGCAGAGACTAGCGGGGAGTACAATGAGCAGTTCTTC
CDR3: CSAETSGEYNEQFF

V: TRBV2
D: TRBD1
size: many
J: TRBJ1-5
DNA: TGTGCCAGCAGTGAACAGGGGGCCCGGCAGCCCCAGCATTTT
CDR3: CASSEQGARQPQHF

V: TRBV9
D: TRBD1
size: NA
J: TRBJ2-7
DNA: TGTGCCGGCAGCGTATCAGGGATAGGGGGCTCCGAGCAGTACTTC
CDR3: CAGSVSGIGGSEQYF

V: TRBV12-3/TRBV12-4
D: NA
size: many
J: TRBJ2-1
DNA: TGTGCCAGCAGGGATAGGGGATTCGAGTCGAATGAGCAGTTCTTC
CDR3: CASRDRGFESNEQFF

V: TRBV20-1
D: NA
size: NA
J: TRBJ1-1
DNA: TGCAGTGCTAGAGATCCCGACAGGTGGAACACTGAAGCTTTCTTT
CDR3: CSARDPDRWNTEAFF

V: TRBV11-2
D: NA
size: many
J: TRBJ2-3
DNA: TGTGCCAGCAGCCCGACAGGCCCCGGGGATACGCAGTATTTT
CDR3: CASSPTGPGDTQYF

V: TRBV10-3
D: NA
size: NA
J: TRBJ2-7
DNA: TGTGCCATCAGTGATCAGGGACGATACGAGCAGTACTTC
CDR3: CAISDQGRYEQYF

V: TRBV19
D: TRBD2
size: many
J: TRBJ2-3
DNA: TGTGCCAGTTCTTCCCGGGGTAGCGGGGGGTCAGATACGCAGTATTTT
CDR3: CASSSRGSGGSDTQYF

V: TRBV12-5
D: TRBD2
size: NA
J: TRBJ2-1
DNA: TGTGCTAGTGGTGGGACGGGACAGCGGGGGGATGAGCAGTTCTTC
CDR3: CASGGTGQRGDEQFF

V: TRBV20-1
D: NA
size: NA
J: TRBJ2-5
DNA: TGCAGTGCCGAGGGGGGGCAGAATCAAGAGACCCAGTACTTC
CDR3: CSAEGGQNQETQYF

V: TRBV28
D: NA
size: many
J: TRBJ2-6
DNA: TGTGCCAGCAGTTTCATACAGTCTGGGGCCAACGTCCTGACTTTC
CDR3: CASSFIQSGANVLTF

V: TRBV7-6
D: NA
size: many
J: TRBJ2-1
DNA: TGTGCCAGCAGCAAATCTGCTTTATGGAACAATGAGCAGTTCTTC
CDR3: CASSKSALWNNEQFF

V: TRBV7-3
D: NA
size: many
J: TRBJ1-2
DNA: TGTGCCAGCAGCTTAGAGGGGGTAGACTATGGCTACACCTTC
CDR3: CASSLEGVDYGYTF

V: TRBV10-1
D: NA
size: NA
J: TRBJ2-5
DNA: TGCGCCAGCAGTGCACAAGGGGAAGAGACCCAGTACTTC
CDR3: CASSAQGEETQYF

V: TRBV10-1
D: NA
size: many
J: TRBJ2-2
DNA: TGCGCCAGTAGTATTGGGGGCACCGGGGAGCTGTTTTTT
CDR3: CASSIGGTGELFF

V: TRBV7-2
D: NA
size: NA
J: TRBJ1-6
DNA: TGTGCCAGCAGCTTGGGGCAAGGTCTGGAAGGGTGGCCCCTCCACTTT
CDR3: CASSLGQGLEGWPLHF

V: TRBV29-1
D: NA
size: NA
J: TRBJ2-5
DNA: TGCAGCGTTGACCCCAGGAACAGAGAGACCCAGTACTTC
CDR3: CSVDPRNRETQYF

V: TRBV7-9
D: NA
size: many
J: TRBJ1-1
DNA: TGTGCCAGCAGCTTATCGTCGGAGAACACTGAAGCTTTCTTT
CDR3: CASSLSSENTEAFF

V: TRBV6-6
D: NA
size: many
J: TRBJ2-2
DNA: TGTGCCAGCAGTTACTCCGCTAGGGTGGGGAACACCGGGGAGCTGTTTTTT
CDR3: CASSYSARVGNTGELFF

V: TRBV11-1
D: TRBD2
size: many
J: TRBJ2-7
DNA: TGTGCCAGCAGCTTCTCGGGGGGGAGCTCCTACGAGCAGTACTTC
CDR3: CASSFSGGSSYEQYF